Described below is a single T cell receptor beta chain sequence and its context. Its antigen is unknown. Each CDR3 protein is one row after TCRdb ran MiXCR on the 5' RACE reads. The sample lists under 400,000 distinct CDR3 sequences; approximately 8.8% were seen once. This record comes from a study of identical twins. In germline, CDR1 is LGHNA, CDR2 YNFKEQ. The CDR3 covers 15 residues. V was clipped by 0 bases and J by 8 bases, with 14 bases between them. Broader study findings: Weaker excess twin sharing was observed in beta out-of-frame sequences.

The V gene is TRBV4-2, the J gene TRBJ2-1; D unclear. The receptor's source is a woman in her 50s in good health. Sequencing was carried out using naive T cells sorted from blood. The CDR3 loop reads CASSQEAAVWDEQFF. DNA of the CDR3: TGTGCCAGCAGCCAAGAGGCTGCAGTTTGGGATGAGCAGTTCTTC.